Sequencing of this T cell receptor (beta chain) was carried out in a study of cytotoxic CD8 clonotypes in ibrutinib-treated CLL. This clone has a handful of counts. V lost 3 bases, J lost 5 bases, and 5 bases stayed unmatched. In germline, CDR1 is SGHNT, CDR2 YYREEE (reference sequence). This CDR3 contains 14 residues. TCRdb's copy holds only in-frame clones and misses some; the assay was immunoSEQ multiplex PCR. The table lists about 130,000 clones, 80% to 85% of them singletons. The V gene is TRBV5-4, the J gene TRBJ1-2; 9 nucleotides line up with TRBD1. This TCR came from a human donor with chronic lymphocytic leukemia. Sequencing used PBMCs, obtained after 24 months of ibrutinib treatment. CDR3 residues: CASSSWTGAYGYTF. The CDR3 nucleotides are TGTGCCAGCAGCTCCTGGACAGGGGCGTATGGCTACACCTTC.